This T cell receptor (beta chain) was recovered during a study of PD-1 blockade in classical Hodgkin lymphoma. Study findings and constraints: Undefined causes, possibly disease activity or prior therapy, underlie the repertoire differences.

Remarks on this clone: What it recognizes is unknown.

Profiled with immunoSEQ multiplex PCR; TCRdb holds only in-frame clones, not every one. The sample lists approximately 17,000 clones, 84% occurring once. This CDR3 has 15 residues. V was pared by 6 bases and J by 3 bases, with 18 bases between. From germline, CDR1 is MNHNS and CDR2 SASEGT. The time point was: newly diagnosed, previously untreated cHL patient sample. This clonotype originated in a human donor with classical Hodgkin lymphoma. V and J are TRBV6-1 and TRBJ2-7; D uncertain. Material for sequencing was peripheral blood mononuclear cells (PBMCs). The CDR3: CASSETGLANYEQYF. CDR3 nucleotide sequence: TGTGCCAGCAGCGAAACTGGATTAGCTAACTACGAGCAGTACTTC.